This T cell receptor beta chain emerged from a study of shared clonotypes between healthy human individuals. A roughly 220 ng quantity of DNA, tens of thousands of T cell genomes, went into the sorted-subset replicate PCRs. Using immunoSEQ multiplex PCR, the repertoire was profiled, and TCRdb retains in-frame clones only, with some absent. Of roughly 2,000,000 clones in the sample, roughly 95% were seen once. Germline V gene sequence: CDR1 LGHNA, CDR2 YSLEER. The CDR3 has 15 amino acids. V was pared by 0 bases and J by 3 bases, with 12 bases between. Naive CD8 cells comprised CD45RO-negative, CCR7-positively selected cells, excluding terminally differentiated effector memory CD45RA+ cells. Donors comprised healthy HIV-negative adults lacking recent acute infections or vaccinations. In its sample, this clone was seen once.

J is TRBJ2-7 and V is TRBV4-3, with unresolved D. This clonotype was sampled from a man younger than 35 in good health. Source material: naive CD8+ T cells sorted from blood. CDR3 sequence: CASSQEPSLVYEQYF. CDR3 nucleotide sequence: TGCGCCAGCAGCCAAGAGCCCTCCTTGGTCTACGAGCAGTACTTC.